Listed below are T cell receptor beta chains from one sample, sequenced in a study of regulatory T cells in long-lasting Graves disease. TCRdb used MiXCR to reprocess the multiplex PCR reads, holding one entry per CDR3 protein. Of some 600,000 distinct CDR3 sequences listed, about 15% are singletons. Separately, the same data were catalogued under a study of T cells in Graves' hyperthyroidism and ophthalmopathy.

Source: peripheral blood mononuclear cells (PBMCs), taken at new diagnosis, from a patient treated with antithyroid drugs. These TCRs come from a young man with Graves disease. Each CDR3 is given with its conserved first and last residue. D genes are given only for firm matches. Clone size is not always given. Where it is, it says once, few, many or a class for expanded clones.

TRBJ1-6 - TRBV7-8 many TGTGCCAGCAGCTTAGCGCAAGCTGGTGAGCATTCACCCCTCCACTTT CASSLAQAGEHSPLHF
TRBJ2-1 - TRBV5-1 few TGCGCCAGCAGCTTGGTAGGGGGGAATGAGCGGTTCTTC CASSLVGGNERFF
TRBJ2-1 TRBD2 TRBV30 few TGTGCCTGGGGTCCCAGCGGGAGCTCCTACAATGAGCAGTTCTTC CAWGPSGSSYNEQFF
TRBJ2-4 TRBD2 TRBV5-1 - TGCGCCAGCAGCTTCCTCGCGGGAGGCTCCAAAAACATTCAGTACTTC CASSFLAGGSKNIQYF
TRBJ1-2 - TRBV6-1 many TGTGCCAGCGCCAGAGGGGGAAACTATGGCTACACCTTC CASARGGNYGYTF
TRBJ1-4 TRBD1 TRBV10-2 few TGCGCCAGCAGTGACCCAGGGGGTAATGAAAAACTGTTTTTT CASSDPGGNEKLFF
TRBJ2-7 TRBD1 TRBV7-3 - TGTGCCAGCAGCTTATCGGACAGGGGACAGATCTACGAGCAGTACTTC CASSLSDRGQIYEQYF
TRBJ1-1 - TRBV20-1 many TGCAGTGCTAGACCGGACTCAAACACTGAAGCTTTCTTT CSARPDSNTEAFF
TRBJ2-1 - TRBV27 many TGTGCCAGCAGTTTAATGTTGGGGTCTGATGAGCAGTTCTTC CASSLMLGSDEQFF
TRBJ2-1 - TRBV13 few TGTGCCAGCAGCTTATACGGCACGGGTAACAATGAGCAGTTCTTC CASSLYGTGNNEQFF
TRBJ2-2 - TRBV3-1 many TGTGCCAGCAGCCAAGGGGGCAGACTTTCGAACACCGGGGAGCTGTTTTTT CASSQGGRLSNTGELFF
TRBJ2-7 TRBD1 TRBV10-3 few TGTGCCATCAGTTGGGGACAGGGACCCTACGAGCAGTACTTC CAISWGQGPYEQYF
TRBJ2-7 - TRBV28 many TGTGCCAGCAGTTTACCCCGGGACTTCGGCGAGCAGTACTTC CASSLPRDFGEQYF
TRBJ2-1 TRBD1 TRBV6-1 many TGTGCCAGCAGTCACGGACAGGGGCGAACCTACAATGAGCAGTTCTTC CASSHGQGRTYNEQFF
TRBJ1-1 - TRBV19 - TGTGCCAGTAGTATAAAGATCGGGGGCCCGAACACTGAAGCTTTCTTT CASSIKIGGPNTEAFF
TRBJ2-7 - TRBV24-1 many TGTGCCACCAGTGCCGCGGACGGCTACGAGCAGTACTTC CATSAADGYEQYF
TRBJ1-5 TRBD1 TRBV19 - TGTGCCAGTAGTATAGGGACAGGGAATAATCAGCCCCAGCATTTT CASSIGTGNNQPQHF
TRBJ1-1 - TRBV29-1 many TGCAGCGTCGGCCCGAGTCTTACTGAAGCTTTCTTT CSVGPSLTEAFF
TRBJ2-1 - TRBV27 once TGTGCCAGCAGCCAAATCCCCCTCCCTGAGCAGTTCTTC CASSQIPLPEQFF
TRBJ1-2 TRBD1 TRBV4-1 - TGCGCCAGCAGCCGAACACCGGGACAGCTAAACTATGGCTACACCTTC CASSRTPGQLNYGYTF
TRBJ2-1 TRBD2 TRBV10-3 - TGTGCCATCAGTGAGGGGACTAGCGGGAGGGGGCTCTACAATGAGCAGTTCTTC CAISEGTSGRGLYNEQFF
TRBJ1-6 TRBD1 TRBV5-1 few TGCGCCAGCAGCTTTGGGACAGCCGACTATAATTCACCCCTCCACTTT CASSFGTADYNSPLHF
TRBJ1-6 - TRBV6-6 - TGTGCCAGCAGTTACTCGCTCGGGAGTGGTTCACCCCTCCACTTT CASSYSLGSGSPLHF
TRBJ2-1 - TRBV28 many TGTGCCAGCAGTTCCCGGGATAATGAGCAGTTCTTC CASSSRDNEQFF
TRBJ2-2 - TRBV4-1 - TGCGCCAGCAGCTTTCGGCCCTTCAGGGCGCCGGGGGAGCTGTTTTTT CASSFRPFRAPGELFF
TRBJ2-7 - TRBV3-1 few TGTGCCAGCAGCCAAGAGGGCGGTACCTACGAGCAGTACTTC CASSQEGGTYEQYF
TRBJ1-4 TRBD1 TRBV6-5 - TGTGCCAGCAGTTACGAAGGGGGCTGGCTTGAAAAACTGTTTTTT CASSYEGGWLEKLFF
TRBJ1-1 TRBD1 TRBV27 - TGTGCCAGCAGTTTACAGGGACAGGGGGCTGAAGCTTTCTTT CASSLQGQGAEAFF
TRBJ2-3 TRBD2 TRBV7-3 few TGTGCCAGCAGCTTAAATGGACTAGCCCCCGATACGCAGTATTTT CASSLNGLAPDTQYF
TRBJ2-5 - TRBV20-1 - TGCAGTGCTAGTGCGGGCGGAACTCAAGAGACCCAGTACTTC CSASAGGTQETQYF
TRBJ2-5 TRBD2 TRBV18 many TGTGCCAGCTCAGGAGCGGGAGTCGGTGAGACCCAGTACTTC CASSGAGVGETQYF
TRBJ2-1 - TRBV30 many TGTGCCTCCTCGATAATGGCGGAATACAATGAGCAGTTCTTC CASSIMAEYNEQFF
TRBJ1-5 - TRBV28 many TGTGCCAGCACGGACGGCTACAATCAGCCCCAGCATTTT CASTDGYNQPQHF
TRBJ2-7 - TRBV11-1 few TGTGCCAGCAGCTTATCTGAAGACTCACTCTACGAGCAGTACTTC CASSLSEDSLYEQYF
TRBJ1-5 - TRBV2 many TGTGCCAGCTCCCCGCAGGGAGGAAATCAGCCCCAGCATTTT CASSPQGGNQPQHF
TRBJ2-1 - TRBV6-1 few TGTGCCAGCAGTGTGGACTCGTACAATGAGCAGTTCTTC CASSVDSYNEQFF
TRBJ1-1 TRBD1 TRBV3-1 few TGTGCCAGCAGCCTTACAGGGGGCGCGAGGACTGAAGCTTTCTTT CASSLTGGARTEAFF
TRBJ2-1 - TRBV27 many TGTGCCAGCAGTTTCAGAGGATACTCCTACAATGAGCAGTTCTTC CASSFRGYSYNEQFF
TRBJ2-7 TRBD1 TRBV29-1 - TGCAGCGTGTCAGGACAGGGGACCGCCTACGAGCAGTACTTC CSVSGQGTAYEQYF
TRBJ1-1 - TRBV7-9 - TGTGCCAGCAGCCCAAGGGTTAAGGAAGATTTCTTT CASSPRVKEDFF
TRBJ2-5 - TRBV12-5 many TGTGCTAGTGGTTTGACAGGATCCTTTCCAGAGACCCAGTACTTC CASGLTGSFPETQYF
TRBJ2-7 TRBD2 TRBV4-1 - TGCGCCAGCAGCCCGGCGCTAGCGGGAGGAGGAGAGCAGTACTTC CASSPALAGGGEQYF
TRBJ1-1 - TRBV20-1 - TGCAGTGCTAGAGATCCCGGGAGCGGAGCTTTCTTT CSARDPGSGAFF
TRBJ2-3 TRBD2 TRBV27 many TGTGCCAGCAGTTCAAGCGGACTAGCGGGACACACAGATACGCAGTATTTT CASSSSGLAGHTDTQYF
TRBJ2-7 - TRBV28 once TGTGCCAGCCGCGTGGGGTTTGGAGCGGAGGGCTACGAGCAGTACTTC CASRVGFGAEGYEQYF
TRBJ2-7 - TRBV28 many TGTGCCAGCAGTTTACGATTAACAGGGACCGGTTTGACCTACGAGCAGTACTTC CASSLRLTGTGLTYEQYF
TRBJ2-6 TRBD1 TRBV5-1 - TGCGCCAGCAGCCCGGACAAGACAGGGTACCGCCCTGGGGCCAACGTCCTGACTTTC CASSPDKTGYRPGANVLTF
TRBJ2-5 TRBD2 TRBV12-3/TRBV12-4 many TGTGCCAGCAGTCTGGGGGGGACGTCAGAGACCCAGTACTTC CASSLGGTSETQYF
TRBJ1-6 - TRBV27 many TGTGCCAGCAGTGGGACCTACCCCGTTGGTTCACCCCTCCACTTT CASSGTYPVGSPLHF
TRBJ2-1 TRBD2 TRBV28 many TGTGCCAGCATCCTCCCCCTAGCGGGAGGGGCTAATGAGCAGTTCTTC CASILPLAGGANEQFF
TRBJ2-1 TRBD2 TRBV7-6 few TGTGCCAGCAGCTTAGAGGGGACTAGCGAAGCTGAGCAGTTCTTC CASSLEGTSEAEQFF
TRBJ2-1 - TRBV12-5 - TGTGCTAGTGGGCGCCGGGACGGGGGGCCCAATGAGCAGTTCTTC CASGRRDGGPNEQFF
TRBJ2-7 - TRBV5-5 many TGTGCCAGCAATTGGATACAAGGCGGAGGCTACGAGCAGTACTTC CASNWIQGGGYEQYF
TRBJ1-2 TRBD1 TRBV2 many TGTGCCAGCAGTGCCGGGACAGAGAGGTCCACCTTC CASSAGTERSTF